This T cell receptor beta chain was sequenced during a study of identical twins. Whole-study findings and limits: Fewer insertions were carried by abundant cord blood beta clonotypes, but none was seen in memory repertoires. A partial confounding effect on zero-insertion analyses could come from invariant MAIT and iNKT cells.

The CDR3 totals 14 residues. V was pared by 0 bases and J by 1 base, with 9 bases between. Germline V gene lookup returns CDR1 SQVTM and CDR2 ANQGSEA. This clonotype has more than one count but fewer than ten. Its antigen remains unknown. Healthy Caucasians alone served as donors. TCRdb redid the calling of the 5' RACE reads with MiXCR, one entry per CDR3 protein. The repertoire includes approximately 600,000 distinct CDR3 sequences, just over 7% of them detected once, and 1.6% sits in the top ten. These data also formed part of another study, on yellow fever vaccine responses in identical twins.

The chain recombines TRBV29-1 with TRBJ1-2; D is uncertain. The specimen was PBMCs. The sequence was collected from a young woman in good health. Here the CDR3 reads CSVEDLGFNYGYTF. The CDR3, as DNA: TGCAGCGTTGAAGATTTAGGGTTTAACTATGGCTACACCTTC.